This T cell receptor beta chain was observed in a study of CD8+CD57+ T cells in acquired aplastic anemia. The CDR3 runs 15 residues. Germline lookup yields CDR1 DFQATT and CDR2 SNEGSKA (reference sequence). Trimming removed 3 bases from V and 0 bases from J, with 15 bases in between. CDR3 and TCR beta VDJ profiling relied on a genomic DNA template. A single record per CDR3 protein comes from TCRdb applying MiXCR to the reads. The sample records about 400,000 distinct CDR3 sequences, 65% to 80% being singletons. The V and J genes are TRBV20-1 and TRBJ2-7, with D perhaps TRBD2 (5 bases). The sample comprised sorted CD4+, CD8+, or CD8+CD57+ T cells (not recorded which) from PBMCs. The sequence came from a human donor in good health, serving as a control. The CDR3 is CSARDWATTSYEQYF. CDR3 DNA: TGCAGTGCTAGGGATTGGGCGACTACCTCCTACGAGCAGTACTTC.